Below, one T cell receptor (beta chain) is given with its context. Clones were read by immunoSEQ multiplex PCR, and TCRdb kept only the in-frame ones, dropping some. The data hold about 170,000 clones, with about 84% observed a single time. Germline CDR1 and CDR2: SGHAT and FQNNGV. The trim removed 1 base at V and 9 bases at J, leaving 7 bases unmatched. The CDR3 is 17 amino acids. This sample stems from a study of blood T cell repertoires in COVID-19. Material: PBMCs or T cells enriched from blood (not recorded which). This TCR derives from a man over 45 who had recovered from COVID-19. V is TRBV11-2 and J is TRBJ2-1, with TRBD2 matching over 15 bases. The CDR3 sequence is CASSLGRTSGGAVEQFF. CDR3 sequence (DNA): TGTGCCAGCAGCTTAGGCCGGACTAGCGGGGGGGCGGTTGAGCAGTTCTTC.